A selection of T cell receptor beta chains follows, all from one sample in a study of cytomegalovirus exposure and HLA in healthy donors. Clones were sequenced by immunoSEQ multiplex PCR, and TCRdb holds only the in-frame ones, with some missing. The profile covers some 150,000 clones, with approximately 81% appearing a single time and about 2.1% taken by the ten largest. Material: PBMCs. The receptor set was obtained from a woman aged 18-35 years in good health and CMV-seronegative. Each CDR3 is given with its conserved first and last residue. The order of the fields is D gene, V gene, clone size, J gene, CDR3 protein, CDR3 DNA. The D gene is left open where the match is weak. For some rows the clone size is stated as once, few or many, or as a class when expanded; others skip it.

>-|TRBV7-6|-|TRBJ2-3
CASSLVGGPSDTQYF
TGTGCCAGCAGCTTAGTGGGGGGGCCTTCAGATACGCAGTATTTT
>TRBD1|TRBV7-2|-|TRBJ2-5
CASSSTGGSWETQYF
TGTGCCAGCAGCTCGACAGGGGGCAGCTGGGAGACCCAGTACTTC
>-|TRBV15|-|TRBJ2-1
CATSRGGPGGYYNEQFF
TGTGCCACCAGCAGGGGGGGTCCGGGCGGCTACTACAATGAGCAGTTCTTC
>-|TRBV10-1|-|TRBJ2-3
CAARGTQYF
TGCGCCGCCCGGGGTACGCAGTATTTT
>-|TRBV18|-|TRBJ1-2
CASSPPTANYGYTF
TGTGCCAGCTCACCACCGACAGCTAACTATGGCTACACCTTC
>-|TRBV5-6|-|TRBJ2-7
CASSFPGSYEQYF
TGTGCCAGCAGCTTCCCGGGGAGCTACGAGCAGTACTTC
>-|TRBV18|-|TRBJ1-6
CASSPTGDNSPLHF
TGTGCCAGCTCCCCGACAGGAGATAATTCACCCCTCCACTTT
>TRBD1|TRBV10-3|-|TRBJ2-7
CAIRTWGRDREYEQYF
TGTGCCATCAGGACATGGGGCCGGGACAGGGAATACGAGCAGTACTTC
>-|TRBV29-1|few|TRBJ1-2
CSVEDNRHYGYTF
TGCAGCGTTGAAGATAACAGGCACTATGGCTACACCTTC
>TRBD2|TRBV29-1|-|TRBJ2-5
CSTLAGLVETQYF
TGCAGTACACTAGCGGGGTTAGTGGAGACCCAGTACTTC
>-|TRBV4-2|-|TRBJ1-3
CASSQDRQRSSGNTIYF
TGTGCCAGCAGCCAAGATCGGCAGCGTAGCTCTGGAAACACCATATATTTT
>-|TRBV10-3|-|TRBJ2-2
CAIGQNTGELFF
TGTGCCATCGGCCAGAACACCGGGGAGCTGTTTTTT
>-|TRBV4-3|-|TRBJ2-2
CASSPDTGELFF
TGCGCCAGCAGCCCGGACACCGGGGAGCTGTTTTTT
>TRBD2|TRBV6-5|-|TRBJ2-2
CASSYSLAGVTGELFF
TGTGCCAGCAGTTACTCTCTAGCGGGAGTTACCGGGGAGCTGTTTTTT
>-|TRBV5-1|-|TRBJ2-7
CASSSLDEQYF
TGCGCCAGCAGCAGCTTAGACGAGCAGTACTTC
>-|TRBV5-1|-|TRBJ2-3
CASGSGGSDTQYF
TGCGCCAGCGGTAGTGGAGGGTCAGATACGCAGTATTTT
>TRBD1|TRBV7-2|-|TRBJ1-5
CASSIRQGGQPQHF
TGTGCCAGCAGCATAAGACAGGGGGGACAGCCCCAGCATTTT
>TRBD2|TRBV13|-|TRBJ2-3
CASSLGTSGSLDTQYF
TGTGCCAGCAGCTTAGGGACTAGCGGAAGCCTCGATACGCAGTATTTT
>TRBD1|TRBV7-9|-|TRBJ2-7
CASSPGQGTAVAEEQYF
TGTGCCAGCAGCCCGGGACAGGGTACCGCGGTGGCCGAGGAGCAGTACTTC
>-|TRBV28|-|TRBJ2-1
CASSLGESSYNEQFF
TGTGCCAGCAGTTTAGGTGAGAGCTCCTACAATGAGCAGTTCTTC
>TRBD1|TRBV6-5|-|TRBJ1-2
CASSPQGQYGYTF
TGTGCCAGCAGTCCACAGGGACAGTATGGCTACACCTTC
>TRBD2|TRBV7-2|-|TRBJ2-7
CASSLVSSGSFEQYF
TGTGCCAGCAGCTTAGTATCTAGCGGGAGTTTTGAGCAGTACTTC
>-|TRBV7-6|-|TRBJ1-3
CASSLAGGQSSGNTIYF
TGTGCCAGCAGCTTAGCGGGGGGGCAGAGCTCTGGAAACACCATATATTTT
>TRBD1|TRBV9|-|TRBJ1-1
CASMEGAMGTEAFF
TGTGCCAGCATGGAGGGGGCGATGGGCACTGAAGCTTTCTTT
>TRBD2|TRBV6-4|-|TRBJ2-3
CASSRTSGGVTDTQYF
TGTGCCAGCAGCCGGACTAGCGGGGGGGTCACAGATACGCAGTATTTT
>TRBD1|TRBV5-6|-|TRBJ2-5
CATSGQGGRETQYF
TGTGCCACTTCGGGACAGGGTGGGCGAGAGACCCAGTACTTC
>-|TRBV10-3|-|TRBJ2-7
CAIHDPRTGSDEQYF
TGTGCCATCCACGACCCCCGAACAGGTTCGGACGAGCAGTACTTC
>-|TRBV27|-|TRBJ2-1
CASSFSNEQFF
TGTGCCAGCAGTTTTAGCAATGAGCAGTTCTTC
>TRBD2|TRBV4-3|-|TRBJ2-5
CASSPGTSGVTEAQYF
TGCGCCAGCAGCCCTGGGACTAGCGGGGTTACTGAGGCCCAGTACTTC
>TRBD1|TRBV14|-|TRBJ1-6
CASSQAPRGRRHSPLHF
TGTGCCAGCAGCCAAGCCCCCAGGGGGAGGAGGCATTCACCCCTCCACTTT
>-|TRBV30|-|TRBJ1-5
CAWSVPRRRWWNQPQHF
TGTGCCTGGAGTGTACCTAGGCGGAGATGGTGGAATCAGCCCCAGCATTTT
>-|TRBV5-5|-|TRBJ1-3
CASSLDSGAGNTIYF
TGTGCCAGCAGCTTGGACTCAGGGGCTGGAAACACCATATATTTT
>-|TRBV7-9|few|TRBJ2-1
CASSFSVEQFF
TGTGCCAGCAGCTTTAGCGTGGAGCAGTTCTTC
>TRBD1|TRBV28|-|TRBJ2-2
CASSPGGTYTGELFF
TGTGCCAGCAGTCCAGGGGGAACGTACACCGGGGAGCTGTTTTTT
>TRBD2|TRBV6-4|-|TRBJ2-3
CASSDGGGADTQYF
TGTGCCAGCAGTGACGGGGGGGGTGCAGATACGCAGTATTTT
>-|TRBV7-9|-|TRBJ1-2
CASSLDRSGYTF
TGTGCCAGCAGCTTAGATCGGTCGGGCTACACCTTC